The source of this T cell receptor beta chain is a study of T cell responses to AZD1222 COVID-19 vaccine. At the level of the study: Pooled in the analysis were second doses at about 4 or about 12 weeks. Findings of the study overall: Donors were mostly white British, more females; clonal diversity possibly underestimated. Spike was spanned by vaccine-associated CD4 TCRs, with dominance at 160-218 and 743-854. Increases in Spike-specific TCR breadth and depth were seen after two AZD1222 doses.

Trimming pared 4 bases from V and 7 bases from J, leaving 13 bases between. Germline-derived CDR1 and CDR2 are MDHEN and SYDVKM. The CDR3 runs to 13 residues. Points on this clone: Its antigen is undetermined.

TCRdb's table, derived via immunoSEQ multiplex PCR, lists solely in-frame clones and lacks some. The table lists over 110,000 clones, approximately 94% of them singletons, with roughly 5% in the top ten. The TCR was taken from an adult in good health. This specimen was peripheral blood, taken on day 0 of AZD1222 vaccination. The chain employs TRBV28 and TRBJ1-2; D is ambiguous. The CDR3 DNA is TGTGCCAGCAGTTCGGAGGGCAGCCGTGGCTACACCTTC. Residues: CASSSEGSRGYTF.